This T cell receptor (beta chain) was sequenced in a study of cytomegalovirus exposure and HLA in healthy donors. Study background: The roughly 100 million unique TCR beta sequences, from roughly 170 million T cells, were found by an earlier analysis.

In its sample, this clone was seen a few times. Its antigen is not known. Though nominally healthy at sampling, donors likely had unrecorded immune exposures. CDR1 is SNHLY, CDR2 FYNNEI, per germline. J was trimmed by 5 bases and V by 8 bases; bases with no gene match: 8. CDR3 length: 14 residues. Overall study results and limits: Among TCR beta chains of equal frequency, HLA-associated ones were more clonally expanded in a later analysis. Follow-up analysis seemed to connect common viral pathogens with several of the most significant clusters identified.

The PCR had 60 Vbeta and 13 Jbeta primers. The assay was immunoSEQ multiplex PCR, and TCRdb's table has in-frame clones only and misses some. Among 160,000 or so clones listed, roughly four fifths were seen once. This sequence joins TRBV2 and TRBJ2-2; 7 nucleotides match TRBD2. Sequencing input: PBMCs. This sequence originates from a woman aged 50 to 60 in good health and CMV-seronegative. The CDR3 DNA is TGTGCCAGCGGGGGTCGGCGGGAGACCGGGGAGCTGTTTTTT. Residues: CASGGRRETGELFF.